Listed here is a single T cell receptor (beta chain). In germline, CDR1 is SGHNT, CDR2 YYREEE (reference sequence). V was trimmed by 6 bases and J by 8 bases, leaving 14 bases between them. CDR3 length equals 12 residues. CD45RO-negative, CCR7-positively selected cells formed the naive CD8 fraction, excluding terminally differentiated effector memory CD45RA+ cells. This entry is derived from a study of shared clonotypes between healthy human individuals. Repertoires were generated with immunoSEQ multiplex PCR, while TCRdb's copy carries only in-frame clones and drops some. In the table there are about 2 million clones, around 96% of which are singletons.

The V gene is TRBV5-4, the J gene TRBJ1-2, with D perhaps TRBD1 (5 bases). Material: naive CD8+ T cells sorted from blood. This clonotype was obtained from a young man in good health. The CDR3 here is CASTLGREGYTF. As DNA, the CDR3 is TGTGCCAGCACCCTGGGCAGGGAAGGCTACACCTTC.